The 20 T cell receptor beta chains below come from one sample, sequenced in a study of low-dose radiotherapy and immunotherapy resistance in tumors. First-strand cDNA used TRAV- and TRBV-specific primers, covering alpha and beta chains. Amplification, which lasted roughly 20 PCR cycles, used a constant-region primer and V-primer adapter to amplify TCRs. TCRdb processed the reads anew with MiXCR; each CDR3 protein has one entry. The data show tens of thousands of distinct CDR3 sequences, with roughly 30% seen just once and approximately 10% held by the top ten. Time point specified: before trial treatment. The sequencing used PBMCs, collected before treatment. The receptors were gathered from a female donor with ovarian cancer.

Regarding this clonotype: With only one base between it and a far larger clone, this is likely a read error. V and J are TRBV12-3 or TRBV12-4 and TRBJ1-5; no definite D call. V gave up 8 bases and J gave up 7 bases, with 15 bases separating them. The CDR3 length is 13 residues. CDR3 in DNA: TGTGCCAGCTCCACCCAACGGAGGCAGCCCCAGCATTTT. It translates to CASSTQRRQPQHF.

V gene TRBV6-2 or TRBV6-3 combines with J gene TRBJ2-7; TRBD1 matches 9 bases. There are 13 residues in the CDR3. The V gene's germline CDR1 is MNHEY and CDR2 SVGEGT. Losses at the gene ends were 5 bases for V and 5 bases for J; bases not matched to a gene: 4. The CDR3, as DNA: TGTGCCAGCAGTAGGACAGGGGTCCACGAGCAGTACTTC. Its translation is CASSRTGVHEQYF.

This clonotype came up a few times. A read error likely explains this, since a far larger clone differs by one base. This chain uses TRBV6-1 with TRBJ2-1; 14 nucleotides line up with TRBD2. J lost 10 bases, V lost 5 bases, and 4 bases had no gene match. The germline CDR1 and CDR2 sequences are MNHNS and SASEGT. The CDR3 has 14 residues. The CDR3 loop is CASSLGLAGGEQFF. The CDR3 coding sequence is TGTGCCAGCAGTCTTGGACTAGCGGGAGGCGAGCAGTTCTTC.

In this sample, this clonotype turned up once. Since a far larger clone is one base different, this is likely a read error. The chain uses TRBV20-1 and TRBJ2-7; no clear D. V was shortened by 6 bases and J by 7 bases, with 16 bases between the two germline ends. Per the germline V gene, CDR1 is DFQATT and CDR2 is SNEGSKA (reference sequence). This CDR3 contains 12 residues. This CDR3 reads CSALGQLNEQYF. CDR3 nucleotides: TGCAGTGCCTTAGGCCAGCTCAATGAGCAGTACTTC.

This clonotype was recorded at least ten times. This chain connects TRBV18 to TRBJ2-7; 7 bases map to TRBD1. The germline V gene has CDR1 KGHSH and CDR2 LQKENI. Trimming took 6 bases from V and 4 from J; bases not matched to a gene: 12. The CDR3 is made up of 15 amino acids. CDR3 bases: TGTGCCAGCTCCACTACCCGACAGGGCGCGTACGAGCAGTACTTC. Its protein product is CASSTTRQGAYEQYF.

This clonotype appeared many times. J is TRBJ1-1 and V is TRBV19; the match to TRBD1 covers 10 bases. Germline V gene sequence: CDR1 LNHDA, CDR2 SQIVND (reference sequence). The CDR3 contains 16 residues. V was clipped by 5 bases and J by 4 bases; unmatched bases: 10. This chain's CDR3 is CASSAGTGVGTTEAFF. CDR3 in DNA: TGTGCCAGTAGTGCCGGGACAGGGGTAGGGACCACTGAAGCTTTCTTT.

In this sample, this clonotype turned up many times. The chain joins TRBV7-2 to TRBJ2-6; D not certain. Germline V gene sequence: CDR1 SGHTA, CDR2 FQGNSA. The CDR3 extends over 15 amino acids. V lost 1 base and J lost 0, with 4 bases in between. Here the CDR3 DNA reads TGTGCCAGCAGCTTAGTTCACTCTGGGGCCAACGTCCTGACTTTC. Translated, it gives CASSLVHSGANVLTF.

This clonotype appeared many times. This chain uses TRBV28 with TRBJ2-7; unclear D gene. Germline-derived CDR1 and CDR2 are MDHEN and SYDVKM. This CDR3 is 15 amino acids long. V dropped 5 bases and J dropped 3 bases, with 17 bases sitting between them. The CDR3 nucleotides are TGTGCCAGCAGTAGGACGGAGCTAGTATTCTACGAGCAGTACTTC. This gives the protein CASSRTELVFYEQYF.

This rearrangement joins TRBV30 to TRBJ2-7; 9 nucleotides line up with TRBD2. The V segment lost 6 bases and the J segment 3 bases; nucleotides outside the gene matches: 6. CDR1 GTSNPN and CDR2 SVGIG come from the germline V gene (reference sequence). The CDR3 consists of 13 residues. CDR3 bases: TGTGCCTGCTCCGCTAGCGGGAACTACGAGCAGTACTTC. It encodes CACSASGNYEQYF. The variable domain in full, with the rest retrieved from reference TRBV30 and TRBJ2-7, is SQTIHQWPATLVQPVGSPLSLECTVEGTSNPNLYWYRQAAGRGLQLLFYSVGIGQISSEVPQNLSASRPQDRQFILSSKKLLLSDSGFYLCACSASGNYEQYFGPGTRLTVT.

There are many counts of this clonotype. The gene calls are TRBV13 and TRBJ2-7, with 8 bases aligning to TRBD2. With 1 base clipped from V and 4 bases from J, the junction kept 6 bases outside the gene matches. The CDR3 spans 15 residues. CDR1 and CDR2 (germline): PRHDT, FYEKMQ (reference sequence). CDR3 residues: CASSLDPAGVYEQYF. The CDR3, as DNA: TGTGCCAGCAGCTTAGATCCAGCGGGAGTGTACGAGCAGTACTTC.

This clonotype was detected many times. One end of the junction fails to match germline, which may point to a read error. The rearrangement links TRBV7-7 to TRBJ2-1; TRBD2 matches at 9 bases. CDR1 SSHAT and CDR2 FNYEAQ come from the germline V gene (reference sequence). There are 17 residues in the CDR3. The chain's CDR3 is CASSLEGLAGKNNEQFF. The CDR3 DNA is TGTGCTAGCAGCTTAGAAGGGCTAGCGGGGAAAAACAATGAGCAGTTCTTC.

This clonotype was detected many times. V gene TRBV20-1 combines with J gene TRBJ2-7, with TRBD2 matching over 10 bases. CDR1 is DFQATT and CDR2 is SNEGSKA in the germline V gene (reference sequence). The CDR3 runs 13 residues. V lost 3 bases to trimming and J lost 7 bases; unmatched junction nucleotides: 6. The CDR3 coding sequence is TGCAGTGCTAGTCCTAGCGGGGGCGGGGAGCAGTACTTC. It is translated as CSASPSGGGEQYF.

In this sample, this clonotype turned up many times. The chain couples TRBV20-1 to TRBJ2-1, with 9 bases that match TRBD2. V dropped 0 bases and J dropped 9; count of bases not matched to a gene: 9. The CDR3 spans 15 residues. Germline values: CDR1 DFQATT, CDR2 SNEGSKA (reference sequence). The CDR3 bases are TGCAGTGCTAGAGATCCCCGCGGGGGGGCGGGTGAGCAGTTCTTC. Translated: CSARDPRGGAGEQFF.

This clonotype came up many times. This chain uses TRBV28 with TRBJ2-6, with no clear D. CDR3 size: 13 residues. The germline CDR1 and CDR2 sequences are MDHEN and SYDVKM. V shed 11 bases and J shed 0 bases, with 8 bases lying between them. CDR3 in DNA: TGTGCCCACGAGAGCTCTGGGGCCAACGTCCTGACTTTC. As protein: CAHESSGANVLTF.

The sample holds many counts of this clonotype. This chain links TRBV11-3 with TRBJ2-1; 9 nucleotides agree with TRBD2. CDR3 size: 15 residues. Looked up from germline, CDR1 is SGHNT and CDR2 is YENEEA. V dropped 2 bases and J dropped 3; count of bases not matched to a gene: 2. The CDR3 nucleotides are TGTGCCAGCAGCTTACGGCGGGAGGGCTACAATGAGCAGTTCTTC. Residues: CASSLRREGYNEQFF.

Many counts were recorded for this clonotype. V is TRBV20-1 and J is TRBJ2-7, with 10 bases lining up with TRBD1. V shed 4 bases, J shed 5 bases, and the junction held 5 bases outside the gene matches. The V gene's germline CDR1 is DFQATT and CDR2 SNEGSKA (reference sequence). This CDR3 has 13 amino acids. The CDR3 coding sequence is TGCAGTGCTATCCGGGACAGGGGTAACGAGCAGTACTTC. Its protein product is CSAIRDRGNEQYF.

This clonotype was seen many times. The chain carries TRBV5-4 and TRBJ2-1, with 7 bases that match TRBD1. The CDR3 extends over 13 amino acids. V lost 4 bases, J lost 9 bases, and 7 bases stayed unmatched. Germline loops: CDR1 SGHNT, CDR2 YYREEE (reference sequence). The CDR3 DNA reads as TGTGCCAGCAGCCCTAGACAGGGCGGTGAGCAGTTCTTC. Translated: CASSPRQGGEQFF.

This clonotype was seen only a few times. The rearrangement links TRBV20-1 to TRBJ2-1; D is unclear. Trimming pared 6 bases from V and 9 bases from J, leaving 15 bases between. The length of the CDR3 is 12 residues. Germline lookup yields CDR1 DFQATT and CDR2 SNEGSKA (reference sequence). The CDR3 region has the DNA TGCAGTGCCCCCCGACGGTTGGGTGAGCAGTTCTTC. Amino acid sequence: CSAPRRLGEQFF.

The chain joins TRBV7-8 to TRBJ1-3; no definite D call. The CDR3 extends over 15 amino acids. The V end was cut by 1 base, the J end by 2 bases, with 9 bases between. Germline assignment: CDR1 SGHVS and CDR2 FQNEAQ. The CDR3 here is CASSLGGSPGNTIYF. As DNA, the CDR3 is TGTGCCAGCAGCTTAGGGGGAAGCCCTGGAAACACCATATATTTT.

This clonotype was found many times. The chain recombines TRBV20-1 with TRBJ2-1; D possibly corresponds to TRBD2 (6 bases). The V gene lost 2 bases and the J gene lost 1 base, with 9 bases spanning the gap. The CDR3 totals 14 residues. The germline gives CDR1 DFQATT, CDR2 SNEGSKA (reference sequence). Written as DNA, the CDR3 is TGCAGTGCTAGAAGGGCGGGGTCCTACAATGAGCAGTTCTTC. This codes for CSARRAGSYNEQFF.